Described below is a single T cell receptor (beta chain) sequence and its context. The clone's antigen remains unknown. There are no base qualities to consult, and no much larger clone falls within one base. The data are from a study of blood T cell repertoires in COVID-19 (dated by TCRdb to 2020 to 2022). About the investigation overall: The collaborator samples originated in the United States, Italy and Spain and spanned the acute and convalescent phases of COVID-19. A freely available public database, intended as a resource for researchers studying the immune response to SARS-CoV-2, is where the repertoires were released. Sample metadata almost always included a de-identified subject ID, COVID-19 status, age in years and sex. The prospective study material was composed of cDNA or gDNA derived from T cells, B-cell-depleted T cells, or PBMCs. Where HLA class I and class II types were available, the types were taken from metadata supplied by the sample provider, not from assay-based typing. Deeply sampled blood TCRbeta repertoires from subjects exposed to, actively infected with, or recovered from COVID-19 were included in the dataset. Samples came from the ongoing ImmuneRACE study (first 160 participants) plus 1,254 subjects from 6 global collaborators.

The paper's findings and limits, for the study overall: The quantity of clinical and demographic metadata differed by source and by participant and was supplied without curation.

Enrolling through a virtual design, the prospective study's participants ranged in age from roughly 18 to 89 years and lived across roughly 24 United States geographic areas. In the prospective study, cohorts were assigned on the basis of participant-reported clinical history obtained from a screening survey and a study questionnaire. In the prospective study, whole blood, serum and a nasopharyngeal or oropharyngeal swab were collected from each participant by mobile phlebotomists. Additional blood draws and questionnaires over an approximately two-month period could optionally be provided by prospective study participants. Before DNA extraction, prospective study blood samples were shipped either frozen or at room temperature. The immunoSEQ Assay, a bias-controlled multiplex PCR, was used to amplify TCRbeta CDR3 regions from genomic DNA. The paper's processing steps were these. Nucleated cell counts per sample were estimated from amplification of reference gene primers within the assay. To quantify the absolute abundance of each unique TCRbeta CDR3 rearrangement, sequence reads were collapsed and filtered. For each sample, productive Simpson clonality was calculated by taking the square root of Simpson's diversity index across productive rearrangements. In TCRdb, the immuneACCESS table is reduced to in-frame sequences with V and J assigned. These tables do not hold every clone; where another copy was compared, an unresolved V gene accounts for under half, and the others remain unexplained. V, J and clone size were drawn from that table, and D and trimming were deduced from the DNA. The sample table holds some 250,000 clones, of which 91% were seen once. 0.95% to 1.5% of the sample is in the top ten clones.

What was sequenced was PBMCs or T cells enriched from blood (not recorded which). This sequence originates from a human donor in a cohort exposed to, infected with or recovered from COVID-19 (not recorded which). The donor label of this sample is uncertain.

Here is the DNA: TGTGCCAGCAGCCAAGAAGTCAGCGGGGGGACCTACGAGCAGTACTTC. Translated, it gives CASSQEVSGGTYEQYF. The chain employs TRBV3-1 (or the pseudogene TRBV3-2) and TRBJ2-7; a stretch of 9 junction bases matches TRBD2. The V end gives up 0 bases and the J end 2 bases, leaving 5 bases in the junction not matched to a gene. CDR1 and CDR2, looked up from the germline V gene (reference sequence), are LGHDT and YNNKEL. Inclusive of the bounding cysteine and phenylalanine, the CDR3 is 16 residues long. Kept here is only the CDR3 DNA, which spans 48 bases and is read in frame from base 1.